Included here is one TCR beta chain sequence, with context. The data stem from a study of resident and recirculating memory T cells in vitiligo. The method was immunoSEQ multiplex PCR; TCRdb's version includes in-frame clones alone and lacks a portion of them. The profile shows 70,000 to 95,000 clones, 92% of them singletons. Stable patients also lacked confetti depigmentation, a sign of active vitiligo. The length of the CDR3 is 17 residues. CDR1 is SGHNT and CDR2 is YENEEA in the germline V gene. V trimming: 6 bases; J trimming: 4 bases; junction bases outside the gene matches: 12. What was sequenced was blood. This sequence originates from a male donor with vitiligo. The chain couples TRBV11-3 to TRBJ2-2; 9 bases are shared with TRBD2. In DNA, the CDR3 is TGTGCCAGCAGTCCTGGCGTGGCGGGAGGGAGCACCGGGGAGCTGTTTTTT. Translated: CASSPGVAGGSTGELFF.